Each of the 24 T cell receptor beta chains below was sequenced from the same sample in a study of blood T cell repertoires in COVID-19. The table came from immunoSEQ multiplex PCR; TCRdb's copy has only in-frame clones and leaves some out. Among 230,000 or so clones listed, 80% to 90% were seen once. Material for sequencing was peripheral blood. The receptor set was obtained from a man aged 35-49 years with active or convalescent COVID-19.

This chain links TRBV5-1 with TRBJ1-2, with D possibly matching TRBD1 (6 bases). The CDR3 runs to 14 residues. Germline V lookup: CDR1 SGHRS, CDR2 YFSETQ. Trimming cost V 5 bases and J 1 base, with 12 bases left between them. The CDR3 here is CASSDKGDNYGYTF. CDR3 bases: TGCGCCAGCAGTGACAAGGGGGATAACTATGGCTACACCTTC.

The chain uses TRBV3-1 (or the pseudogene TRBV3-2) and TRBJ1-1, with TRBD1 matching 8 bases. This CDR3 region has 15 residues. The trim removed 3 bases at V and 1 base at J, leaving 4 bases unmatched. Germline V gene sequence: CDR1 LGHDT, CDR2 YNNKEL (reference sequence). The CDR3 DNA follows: TGTGCCAGCAGCCAGAGCGGGACAGGGAACACTGAAGCTTTCTTT. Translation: CASSQSGTGNTEAFF.

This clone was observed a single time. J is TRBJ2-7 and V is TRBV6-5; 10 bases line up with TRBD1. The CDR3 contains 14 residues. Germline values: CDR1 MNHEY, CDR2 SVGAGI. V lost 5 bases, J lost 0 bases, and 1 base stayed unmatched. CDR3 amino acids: CASSRDRGSYEQYF. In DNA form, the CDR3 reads TGTGCCAGCAGTCGGGACAGGGGCTCCTACGAGCAGTACTTC.

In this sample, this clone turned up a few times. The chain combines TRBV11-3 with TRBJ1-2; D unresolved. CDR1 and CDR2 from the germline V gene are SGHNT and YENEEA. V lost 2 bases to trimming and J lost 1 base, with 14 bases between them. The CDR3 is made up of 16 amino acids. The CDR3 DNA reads TGTGCCAGCAGCTTAACCCCCCTAGGTGGTAACTATGGCTACACCTTC. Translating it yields CASSLTPLGGNYGYTF.

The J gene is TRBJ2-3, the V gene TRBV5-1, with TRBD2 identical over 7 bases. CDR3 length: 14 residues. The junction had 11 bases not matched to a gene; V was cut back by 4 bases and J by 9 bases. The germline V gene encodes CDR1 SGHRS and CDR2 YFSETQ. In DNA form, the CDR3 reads TGCGCCAGCAGCCCCCCGACTAGCCCCGACACGCAGTATTTT. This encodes CASSPPTSPDTQYF.

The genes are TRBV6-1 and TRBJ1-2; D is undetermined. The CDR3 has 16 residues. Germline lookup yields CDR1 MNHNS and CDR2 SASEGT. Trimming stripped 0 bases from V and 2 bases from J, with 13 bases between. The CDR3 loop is CASSEAAHLLNYGYTF. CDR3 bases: TGTGCCAGCAGTGAAGCCGCACACCTGTTAAACTATGGCTACACCTTC.

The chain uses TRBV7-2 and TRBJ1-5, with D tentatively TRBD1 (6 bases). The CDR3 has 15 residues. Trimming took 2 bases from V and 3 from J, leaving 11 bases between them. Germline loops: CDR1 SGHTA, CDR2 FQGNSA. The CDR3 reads CASSLQGSVNQPQHF. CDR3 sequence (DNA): TGTGCCAGCAGCTTACAGGGGTCGGTCAATCAGCCCCAGCATTTT. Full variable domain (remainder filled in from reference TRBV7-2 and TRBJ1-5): GAGVSQSPSNKVTEKGKDVELRCDPISGHTALYWYRQSLGQGLEFLIYFQGNSAPDKSGLPSDRFSAERTGGSVSTLTIQRTQQEDSAVYLCASSLQGSVNQPQHFGDGTRLSIL.

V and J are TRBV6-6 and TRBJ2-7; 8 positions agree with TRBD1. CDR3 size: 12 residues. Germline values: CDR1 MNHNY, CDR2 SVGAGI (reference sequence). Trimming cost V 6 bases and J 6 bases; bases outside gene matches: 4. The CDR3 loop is CASSPTGAEQYF. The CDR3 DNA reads TGTGCCAGCAGCCCGACAGGGGCCGAGCAGTACTTC.

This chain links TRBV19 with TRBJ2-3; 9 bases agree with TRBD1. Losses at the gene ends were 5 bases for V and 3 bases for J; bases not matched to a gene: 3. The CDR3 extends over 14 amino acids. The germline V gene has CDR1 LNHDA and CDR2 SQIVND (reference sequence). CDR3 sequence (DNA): TGTGCCAGTAGTCCGACAGGGGGAACAGATACGCAGTATTTT. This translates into CASSPTGGTDTQYF.

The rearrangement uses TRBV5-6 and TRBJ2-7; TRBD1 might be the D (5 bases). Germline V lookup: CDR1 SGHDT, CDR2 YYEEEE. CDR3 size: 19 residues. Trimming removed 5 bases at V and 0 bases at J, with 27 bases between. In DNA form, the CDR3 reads TGTGCCAGCAGTTCCGGAATCAAGGGGAATTTATGGAGCTCCTACGAGCAGTACTTC. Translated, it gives CASSSGIKGNLWSSYEQYF.

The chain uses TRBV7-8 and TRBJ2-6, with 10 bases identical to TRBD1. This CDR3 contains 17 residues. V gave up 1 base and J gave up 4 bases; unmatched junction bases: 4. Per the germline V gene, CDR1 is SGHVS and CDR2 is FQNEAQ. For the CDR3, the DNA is TGTGCCAGCAGCTTAGGACAGGGGGCAGGAGGGGCCAACGTCCTGACTTTC. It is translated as CASSLGQGAGGANVLTF.

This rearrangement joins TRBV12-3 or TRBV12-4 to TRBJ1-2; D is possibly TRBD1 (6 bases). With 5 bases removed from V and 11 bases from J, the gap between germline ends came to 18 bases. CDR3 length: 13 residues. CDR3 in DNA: TGTGCCAGCAGTCCAGGGGAAGTAGGGGAGTACACCTTC. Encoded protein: CASSPGEVGEYTF.

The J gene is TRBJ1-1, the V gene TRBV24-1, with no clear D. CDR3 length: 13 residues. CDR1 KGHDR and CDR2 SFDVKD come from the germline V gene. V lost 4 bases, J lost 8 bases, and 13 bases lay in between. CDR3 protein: CATSDPGTEEAFF. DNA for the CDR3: TGTGCCACCAGTGACCCGGGAACAGAAGAAGCTTTCTTT.

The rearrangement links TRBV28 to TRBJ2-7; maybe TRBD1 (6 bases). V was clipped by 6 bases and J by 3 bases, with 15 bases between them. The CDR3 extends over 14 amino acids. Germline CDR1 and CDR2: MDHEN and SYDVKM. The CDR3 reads CASSPRRGVYEQYF. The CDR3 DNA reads TGTGCCAGCAGCCCCCGCAGGGGCGTCTACGAGCAGTACTTC.

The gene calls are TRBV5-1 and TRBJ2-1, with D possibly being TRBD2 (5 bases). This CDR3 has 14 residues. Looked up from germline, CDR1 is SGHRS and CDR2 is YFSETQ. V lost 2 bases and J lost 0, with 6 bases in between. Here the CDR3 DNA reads TGCGCCAGCAGCTTCCGGGACTCCTACAATGAGCAGTTCTTC. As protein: CASSFRDSYNEQFF. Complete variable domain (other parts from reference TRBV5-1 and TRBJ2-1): KAGVTQTPRYLIKTRGQQVTLSCSPISGHRSVSWYQQTPGQGLQFLFEYFSETQRNKGNFPGRFSGRQFSNSRSEMNVSTLELGDSALYLCASSFRDSYNEQFFGPGTRLTVL.

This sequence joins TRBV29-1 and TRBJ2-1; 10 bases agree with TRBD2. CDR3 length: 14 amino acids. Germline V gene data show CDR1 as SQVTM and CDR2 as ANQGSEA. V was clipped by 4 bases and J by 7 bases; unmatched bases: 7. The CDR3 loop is CSVVAGGLRNEQFF. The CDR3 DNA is TGCAGCGTTGTAGCGGGGGGATTGCGGAATGAGCAGTTCTTC.

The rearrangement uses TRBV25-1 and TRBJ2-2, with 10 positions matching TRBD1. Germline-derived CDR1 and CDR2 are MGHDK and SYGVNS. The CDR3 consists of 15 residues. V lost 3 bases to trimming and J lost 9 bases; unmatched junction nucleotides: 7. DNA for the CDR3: TGTGCCAGCAGTGACCACGGGACAGGGGCGAGGGAGCTGTTTTTT. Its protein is CASSDHGTGARELFF.

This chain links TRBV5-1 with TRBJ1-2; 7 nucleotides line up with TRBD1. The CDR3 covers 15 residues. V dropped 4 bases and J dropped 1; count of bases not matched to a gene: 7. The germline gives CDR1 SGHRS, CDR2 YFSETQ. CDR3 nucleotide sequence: TGCGCCAGCAGCCTGGGGACAGTCATTAACTATGGCTACACCTTC. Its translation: CASSLGTVINYGYTF.

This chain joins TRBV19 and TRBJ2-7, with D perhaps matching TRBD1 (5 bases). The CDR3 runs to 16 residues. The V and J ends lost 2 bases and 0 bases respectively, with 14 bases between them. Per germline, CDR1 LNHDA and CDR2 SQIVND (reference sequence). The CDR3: CASSIRGQPNSYEQYF. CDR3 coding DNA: TGTGCCAGTAGTATAAGGGGTCAGCCTAACTCCTACGAGCAGTACTTC.

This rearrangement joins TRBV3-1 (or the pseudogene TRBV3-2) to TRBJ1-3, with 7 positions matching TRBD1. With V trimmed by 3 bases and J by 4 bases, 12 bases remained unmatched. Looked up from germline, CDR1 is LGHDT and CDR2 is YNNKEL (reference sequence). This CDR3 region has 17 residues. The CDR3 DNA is TGTGCCAGCAGCCAGCCCAGCAGGGGGTCGCGGGGAAACACCATATATTTT. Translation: CASSQPSRGSRGNTIYF.

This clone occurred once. CDR3 loop: CASSSGQGLKPQHF. In nucleotides, the CDR3 is TGTGCCAGCAGCTCCGGACAGGGATTGAAGCCCCAGCATTTT. This chain connects TRBV7-6 to TRBJ1-5, with 8 bases lining up with TRBD1. The CDR3 sequence is 14 residues long. V lost 4 bases, J lost 8 bases, and 7 bases stayed unmatched. Germline CDR1 and CDR2: SGHVS and FNYEAQ.

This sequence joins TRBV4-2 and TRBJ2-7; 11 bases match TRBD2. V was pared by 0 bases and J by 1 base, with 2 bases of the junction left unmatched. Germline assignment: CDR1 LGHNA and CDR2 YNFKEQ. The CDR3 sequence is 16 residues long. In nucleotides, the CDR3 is TGTGCCAGCAGCCAAGAGACTAGCGGGGCTTCCTACGAGCAGTACTTC. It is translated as CASSQETSGASYEQYF.

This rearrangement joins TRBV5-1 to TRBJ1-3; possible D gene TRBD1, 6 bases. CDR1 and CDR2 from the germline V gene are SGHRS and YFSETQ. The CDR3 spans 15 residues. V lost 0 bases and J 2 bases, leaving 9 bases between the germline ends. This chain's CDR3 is CASSLGQAAGNTIYF. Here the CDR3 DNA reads TGCGCCAGCAGCTTGGGACAGGCGGCTGGAAACACCATATATTTT.

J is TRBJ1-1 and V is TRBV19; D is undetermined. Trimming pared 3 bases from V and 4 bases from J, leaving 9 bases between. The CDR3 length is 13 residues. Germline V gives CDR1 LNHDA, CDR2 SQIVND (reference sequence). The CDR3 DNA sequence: TGTGCCAGTAGTATTGGGAGGGCCACTGAAGCTTTCTTT. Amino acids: CASSIGRATEAFF. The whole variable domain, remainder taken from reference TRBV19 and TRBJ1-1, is DGGITQSPKYLFRKEGQNVTLSCEQNLNHDAMYWYRQDPGQGLRLIYYSQIVNDFQKGDIAEGYSVSREKKESFPLTVTSAQKNPTAFYLCASSIGRATEAFFGQGTRLTVV.